These 8 T cell receptor beta chains were sequenced from one sample in a study of cytomegalovirus exposure and HLA in healthy donors. PCR involved 60 Vbeta and 13 Jbeta primers. Assay: immunoSEQ multiplex PCR; the TCRdb copy retains only in-frame clones and omits some. The sample yields tens of thousands of clones, more than 75% seen once. Sequences were obtained from PBMCs. These receptors were obtained from a woman in her forties or fifties in good health and CMV-seropositive.

The J gene is TRBJ1-2, the V gene TRBV19, with D possibly matching TRBD1 (5 bases). Trimming pared 5 bases from V and 6 bases from J, leaving 16 bases between. Germline CDR1 LNHDA, CDR2 SQIVND (reference sequence). The CDR3 covers 14 residues. The CDR3 nucleotides are TGTGCCAGTAGTTCAACTATGGCAGGGAATGGCTACACCTTC. This codes for CASSSTMAGNGYTF. Full variable domain (missing parts from reference TRBV19 and TRBJ1-2): DGGITQSPKYLFRKEGQNVTLSCEQNLNHDAMYWYRQDPGQGLRLIYYSQIVNDFQKGDIAEGYSVSREKKESFPLTVTSAQKNPTAFYLCASSSTMAGNGYTFGSGTRLTVV.

V usage is TRBV6-1 and J usage is TRBJ2-7; 12 bases match TRBD1. J was trimmed by 3 bases and V by 6 bases; bases with no gene match: 6. The CDR3 is made up of 15 amino acids. Per the germline V gene, CDR1 is MNHNS and CDR2 is SASEGT. Here the CDR3 reads CASSAGTGGSYEQYV. The CDR3 nucleotides read TGTGCCAGCAGCGCCGGGACAGGGGGCAGCTACGAGCAGTACGTC.

This clone appeared a few times. The CDR3 DNA follows: TGTGCCAGCATTAACGAGGGGGTGCAGCAGTACTTC. Protein product: CASINEGVQQYF. The chain couples TRBV6-8 to TRBJ2-7; D is possibly TRBD1 (6 bases). V was clipped by 7 bases and J by 8 bases, with 15 bases between them. CDR3 length: 12 amino acids. CDR1 and CDR2 (germline): MNHGY, SAAAGT.

The rearrangement uses TRBV19 and TRBJ1-2; 8 bases map to TRBD1. J gave up 4 bases and V 3 bases, and 10 bases lay outside the gene matches. The length of the CDR3 is 16 residues. Per germline, CDR1 LNHDA and CDR2 SQIVND (reference sequence). CDR3 DNA sequence: TGTGCCAGTAGTATGGGACAGGTTTGGGAGGTCTATGGCTACACCTTC. It is translated as CASSMGQVWEVYGYTF.

The chain joins TRBV11-3 to TRBJ2-1, with 7 positions matching TRBD2. Germline V gene data show CDR1 as SGHNT and CDR2 as YENEEA. V dropped 5 bases and J dropped 12; count of bases not matched to a gene: 13. The CDR3 runs to 14 residues. DNA for the CDR3: TGTGCCAGCAGCCTGCCAGCGGGGCCCCGTGTGCAGTTCTTC. Its protein product is CASSLPAGPRVQFF.

This clone was seen only a few times. V usage is TRBV10-3 and J usage is TRBJ2-6; D is perhaps TRBD2 (5 bases). Germline CDR1 and CDR2: ENHRY and SYGVKD. Trimming cost V 5 bases and J 0 bases, with 14 bases left between them. The CDR3 has 17 amino acids. The chain's CDR3 is CAISRAHGSSGANVLTF. Written as DNA, the CDR3 is TGTGCCATCAGTAGGGCACATGGGAGCTCTGGGGCCAACGTCCTGACTTTC.

The chain recombines TRBV6-1 with TRBJ2-7; 9 bases agree with TRBD2. The CDR3 runs 18 residues. V trimming: 3 bases; J trimming: 4 bases; junction bases outside the gene matches: 16. Per germline, CDR1 MNHNS and CDR2 SASEGT. The CDR3 reads CASSERAGGPWGTYEQYV. CDR3 bases: TGTGCCAGCAGTGAGCGGGCGGGAGGGCCTTGGGGTACGTACGAGCAGTACGTC.

This clone was seen only once. The chain couples TRBV4-2 to TRBJ1-4; TRBD1 aligns across 8 bases. Germline V gene lookup returns CDR1 LGHNA and CDR2 YNFKEQ. The CDR3 loop spans 18 amino acids. V was pared by 3 bases and J by 3 bases, with 12 bases of the junction left unmatched. The CDR3 loop reads CASSQGGQGEISNEKLFF. In nucleotides, the CDR3 is TGTGCCAGCAGCCAGGGCGGACAGGGCGAAATCTCTAATGAAAAACTGTTTTTT.